This TCR beta chain was profiled in a study of Tregs in tolerant kidney transplant recipients. Study outcomes and limitations: For some patients, primers changed over time, blocking nucleotide-level comparison. Activated donor B cell expansion appeared to reveal the most relevant donor-specific TCRbeta repertoire.

As for this clone: The antigen is unknown. The read terminates 3 residues before the CDR3 end, so the remaining end is supplied by the germline J gene.

The nonmyeloablative bone marrow transplants came from related graft donors, with transient mixed chimerism. Unstimulated regulatory T cells (CD4+CD25+CD127-), CD4+CD25- non-regulatory cells, CD4 and CD8 cells were FACS-sorted from thawed PBMCs. The junction had 9 bases not matched to a gene; V was cut back by 3 bases and J by 8 bases. CDR1 MNHEY and CDR2 SMNVEV come from the germline V gene (reference sequence). The length of the CDR3 is 15 residues. Clones were sequenced by immunoSEQ multiplex PCR, and TCRdb holds only the in-frame ones, with some missing. The sample table sets out roughly 2,400 clones.

This specimen consisted of CD8+ T cells from blood (PBMCs), obtained 6 months after the transplant. This chain uses TRBV27 with TRBJ1-3, with 8 bases fitting TRBD1. The TCR was taken from a human patient who received a combined kidney and bone marrow transplant. Some T cells could come from the graft donor. The CDR3 protein is CASSLTGQGAYTIYF. The covered CDR3 bases are TGTGCCAGCAGTTTGACCGGACAGGGAGCGTACACC.